Shown below are 23 T cell receptor beta chains from a single sample sequenced in a study of early stage breast cancer tumors. Clones were read by immunoSEQ multiplex PCR, and TCRdb kept only the in-frame ones, dropping some. The sample lists just over 50,000 clones, approximately 78% occurring once. Sequencing input: blood. These receptors all stem from a person in their 40s with breast cancer.

The V call is TRBV27, the J call TRBJ2-1; either TRBD1 or TRBD2 may fit D (5 bases each). The CDR3 covers 17 residues. Trimming pared 5 bases from V and 5 bases from J, leaving 22 bases between. Germline CDR1 and CDR2: MNHEY and SMNVEV (reference sequence). This chain's CDR3 is CASSRRGYRGADNEQFF. CDR3 coding DNA: TGTGCCAGCAGTCGTAGGGGTTATCGGGGCGCGGACAATGAGCAGTTCTTC.

The chain has TRBV7-6 and TRBJ2-2, with D perhaps being TRBD1 or TRBD2 (5 bases each). V lost 5 bases and J 1 base, leaving 11 bases between the germline ends. The CDR3 sequence is 15 residues long. CDR1 is SGHVS, CDR2 FNYEAQ, per germline. The chain's CDR3 is CASSRGTVNTGELFF. The CDR3 nucleotides are TGTGCCAGCAGCCGAGGGACGGTGAACACCGGGGAGCTGTTTTTT. Based on the CDR3 plus reference TRBV7-6 and TRBJ2-2, the full variable domain is GAGVSQSPRYKVTKRGQDVALRCDPISGHVSLYWYRQALGQGPEFLTYFNYEAQQDKSGLPNDRFSAERPEGSISTLTIQRTEQRDSAMYRCASSRGTVNTGELFFGEGSRLTVL.

This clone has a single count. This sequence joins TRBV5-4 and TRBJ1-3; 10 positions agree with TRBD1. CDR1 SGHNT and CDR2 YYREEE come from the germline V gene (reference sequence). This CDR3 is built from 15 residues. The junction had 4 bases not matched to a gene; V was cut back by 4 bases and J by 3 bases. CDR3 in amino acids: CASSPGTGVGNTIYF. CDR3 bases: TGTGCCAGCAGCCCCGGGACAGGGGTTGGAAACACCATATATTTT. The full variable domain, its missing parts supplied by reference TRBV5-4 and TRBJ1-3, is ETGVTQSPTHLIKTRGQQVTLRCSSQSGHNTVSWYQQALGQGPQFIFQYYREEENGRGNFPPRFSGLQFPNYSSELNVNALELDDSALYLCASSPGTGVGNTIYFGEGSWLTVV.

CDR3 DNA: TGTGCCAGCAGTTACACGTATGGGAGCAATCAGCCCCAGCATTTT. This translates into CASSYTYGSNQPQHF. The chain joins TRBV6-5 to TRBJ1-5; D not certain. CDR1 MNHEY and CDR2 SVGAGI come from the germline V gene. V was cut by 2 bases and J by 1 base, with 9 bases left in between. This CDR3 region has 15 residues.

The gene calls are TRBV10-3 and TRBJ1-1; 7 nucleotides match TRBD1. The CDR3 is made up of 18 amino acids. CDR1 and CDR2 from the germline V gene are ENHRY and SYGVKD. Losses at the gene ends were 5 bases for V and 4 bases for J; bases not matched to a gene: 19. CDR3 DNA: TGTGCCATCAGTCATCAAAGGACAGGTGACCCACGTAGCACTGAAGCTTTCTTT. Amino acid sequence: CAISHQRTGDPRSTEAFF.

The chain recombines TRBV30 with TRBJ2-5, with D perhaps being TRBD1 or TRBD2 (5 bases each). Germline V gene sequence: CDR1 GTSNPN, CDR2 SVGIG (reference sequence). Trimming shortened V by 1 base and J by 3 bases, and 15 bases separated the two germline ends. CDR3 length equals 15 residues. CDR3 amino acids: CAWSAPYEGKETQYF. The CDR3 coding sequence is TGTGCCTGGAGTGCCCCCTACGAGGGGAAAGAGACCCAGTACTTC.

The chain links TRBV6-4 to TRBJ1-2, with no clear D. Trimming took off 10 bases at V and 2 bases at J, with 17 bases between the two ends. CDR3 length: 14 amino acids. The germline CDR1 and CDR2 sequences are MRHNA and SNTAGT. CDR3 DNA sequence: TGTGCCACCTCGGCGGGTGTCGGGAACTATGGCTACACCTTC. Encoded protein: CATSAGVGNYGYTF.

This clone showed up just a few times. This rearrangement joins TRBV4-2 to TRBJ1-2; perhaps TRBD1 as D (6 bases). Deletions cut 2 bases from V and 6 bases from J, with 13 bases between. This CDR3 comprises 14 residues. CDR1 LGHNA and CDR2 YNFKEQ come from the germline V gene. CDR3 protein: CASSQSSGVDGYTF. CDR3 DNA: TGTGCCAGCAGCCAATCCTCAGGGGTGGATGGCTACACCTTC.

About this clone: The junction departs from germline at one end; a sequencing error may be responsible. The V and J genes are TRBV7-7 and TRBJ1-2; D is ambiguous. The CDR3 has 13 amino acids. The germline V gene has CDR1 SSHAT and CDR2 FNYEAQ (reference sequence). CDR3 amino acids: CASSLESQDGYTF. The CDR3 coding sequence is TGTGCTAGCAGCTTAGAATCGCAGGATGGCTACACCTTC.

J is TRBJ1-1 and V is TRBV7-6; TRBD1 is a possible D gene (5 bases). Trimming pared 1 base from V and 4 bases from J, leaving 7 bases between. There are 13 residues in the CDR3. Germline-derived CDR1 and CDR2 are SGHVS and FNYEAQ. CDR3 residues: CASSLGGGTEAFF. The CDR3 DNA follows: TGTGCCAGCAGCTTAGGTGGGGGCACTGAAGCTTTCTTT.

CDR3 loop: CASRRGDTYEQYF. CDR3 in DNA: TGTGCCAGCAGACGGGGGGACACCTACGAGCAGTACTTC. This chain links TRBV6-9 with TRBJ2-7; D is possibly TRBD2 (7 bases). Looked up from germline, CDR1 is MNHGY and CDR2 is SVAAGI. The ends were cut back, 6 bases at V and 2 bases at J, with 11 bases in the middle. The CDR3 extends over 13 amino acids.

The chain joins TRBV5-4 to TRBJ2-6; D uncertain. This CDR3 contains 15 residues. Germline lookup yields CDR1 SGHNT and CDR2 YYREEE (reference sequence). Deletions cut 0 bases from V and 4 bases from J, with 8 bases between. The CDR3: CASSLVFSGANVLTF. CDR3 in DNA: TGTGCCAGCAGCTTGGTTTTCTCGGGGGCCAACGTCCTGACTTTC.

The chain links TRBV7-3 to TRBJ2-3; 9 positions match TRBD2. With V trimmed by 2 bases and J by 3 bases, 9 bases remained unmatched. The CDR3 runs to 17 residues. Germline V gives CDR1 SGHTA, CDR2 FQGTGA. CDR3 region: CASSLLDIAGVTDTQYF. In DNA form, the CDR3 reads TGTGCCAGCAGCTTACTCGATATAGCGGGAGTGACAGATACGCAGTATTTT.

The CDR3 is CASRGTEKETQYF. The CDR3 DNA sequence: TGTGCCAGCAGAGGGACAGAAAAAGAGACCCAGTACTTC. The chain recombines TRBV25-1 with TRBJ2-5; TRBD1 agrees at 7 bases. With V trimmed by 6 bases and J by 3 bases, 4 bases remained unmatched. The CDR3 has 13 amino acids. Germline CDR1 and CDR2: MGHDK and SYGVNS.

The CDR3: CASSFQTTLRGQYF. Written as DNA, the CDR3 is TGTGCCAGCAGCTTCCAGACCACCCTCCGGGGGCAGTACTTC. The rearrangement links TRBV7-9 to TRBJ2-7; D possibly corresponds to TRBD2 (5 bases). V was clipped by 3 bases and J by 9 bases, with 18 bases between them. CDR1 and CDR2 (germline): SEHNR, FQNEAQ (reference sequence). This CDR3 comprises 14 residues.

This clone has a single count. The J gene is TRBJ2-1, the V gene TRBV25-1, with D hard to call. V was trimmed by 7 bases and J by 15 bases, leaving 22 bases between them. The CDR3 totals 13 residues. Germline V CDR1 and CDR2: MGHDK, SYGVNS. Here the CDR3 DNA reads TGTGCCAGCATCGGAAGTCCCCCCTTGGATGGGTTCTTC. This encodes CASIGSPPLDGFF. The full variable domain, completed using reference TRBV25-1 and TRBJ2-1, is EADIYQTPRYLVIGTGKKITLECSQTMGHDKMYWYQQDPGMELHLIHYSYGVNSTEKGDLSSESTVSRIRTEHFPLTLESARPSHTSQYLCASIGSPPLDGFFGPGTRLTVL.

This clone was recorded once. The CDR3 sequence is CAWGRAEYNEQFF. In DNA form, the CDR3 reads TGTGCCTGGGGACGAGCGGAGTACAATGAGCAGTTCTTC. The chain couples TRBV30 to TRBJ2-1; D possibly corresponds to TRBD2 (5 bases). The CDR3 loop spans 13 amino acids. CDR1 and CDR2 (germline): GTSNPN, SVGIG (reference sequence). V was clipped by 5 bases and J by 4 bases, with 12 bases between them.

V usage is TRBV10-3 and J usage is TRBJ1-1; tentative D call: TRBD1 (5 bases). The ends were cut back, 0 bases at V and 1 base at J, with 9 bases in the middle. This CDR3 has 15 amino acids. Germline V gives CDR1 ENHRY, CDR2 SYGVKD. As DNA, the CDR3 is TGTGCCATCAGTGAGTCTCTGACAGCGAACACTGAAGCTTTCTTT. Residues: CAISESLTANTEAFF.

The V and J genes are TRBV11-3 and TRBJ2-2, with TRBD2 matching over 7 bases. J was trimmed by 6 bases and V by 5 bases; bases with no gene match: 3. CDR3 length: 13 residues. The germline CDR1 and CDR2 sequences are SGHNT and YENEEA. CDR3 coding DNA: TGTGCCAGCAGCCCTGGACTAGCCGGGGAGCTGTTTTTT. It is translated as CASSPGLAGELFF.

This clone was detected once. The chain joins TRBV10-3 to TRBJ2-5; no firm D call. Trimming cost V 5 bases and J 5 bases, with 15 bases left between them. The CDR3 sequence is 14 residues long. Looked up from germline, CDR1 is ENHRY and CDR2 is SYGVKD. This chain's CDR3 is CAISSLETFETQYF. The CDR3, as DNA: TGTGCCATCAGTTCCTTGGAGACCTTCGAGACCCAGTACTTC.

The chain combines TRBV6-5 with TRBJ1-5; tentatively, D is TRBD1 (5 bases). CDR1 and CDR2 from the germline V gene are MNHEY and SVGAGI. V was clipped by 6 bases and J by 0 bases, with 6 bases between them. The CDR3 spans 13 residues. CDR3 bases: TGTGCCAGCAGCAGGGATAGCAATCAGCCCCAGCATTTT. Translation: CASSRDSNQPQHF.

The chain carries TRBV11-3 and TRBJ2-7, with TRBD2 as a possible D gene (5 bases). Trimming took off 5 bases at V and 1 base at J, with 15 bases between the two ends. Looked up from germline, CDR1 is SGHNT and CDR2 is YENEEA. The CDR3 loop spans 15 amino acids. CDR3 region: CASSLTTSLSYEQYF. The DNA of the CDR3 is TGTGCCAGCAGCCTGACTACCTCCTTATCCTACGAGCAGTACTTC.

V and J are TRBV19 and TRBJ1-2, with 7 nucleotides matching TRBD1. CDR1 and CDR2 from the germline V gene are LNHDA and SQIVND (reference sequence). The V segment lost 6 bases and the J segment 5 bases; nucleotides outside the gene matches: 3. The CDR3 loop spans 12 amino acids. This chain's CDR3 is CASRIQGYGYTF. CDR3 in DNA: TGTGCCAGTAGGATACAGGGGTATGGCTACACCTTC.